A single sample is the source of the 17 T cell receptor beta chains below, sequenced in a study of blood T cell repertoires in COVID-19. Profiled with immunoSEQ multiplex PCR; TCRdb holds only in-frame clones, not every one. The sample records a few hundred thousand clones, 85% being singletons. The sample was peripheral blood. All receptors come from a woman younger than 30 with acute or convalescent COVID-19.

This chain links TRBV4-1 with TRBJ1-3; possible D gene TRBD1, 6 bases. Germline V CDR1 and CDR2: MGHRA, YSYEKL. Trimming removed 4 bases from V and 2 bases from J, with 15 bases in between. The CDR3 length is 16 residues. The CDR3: CASSPINRVPGNTIYF. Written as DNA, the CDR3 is TGCGCCAGCAGCCCAATAAACAGGGTCCCTGGAAACACCATATATTTT.

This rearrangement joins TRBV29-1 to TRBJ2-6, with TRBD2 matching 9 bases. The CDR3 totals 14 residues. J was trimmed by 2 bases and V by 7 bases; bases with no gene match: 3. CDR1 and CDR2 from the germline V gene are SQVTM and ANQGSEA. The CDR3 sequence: CSALAGAGANVLTF. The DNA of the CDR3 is TGCAGCGCATTAGCGGGAGCTGGGGCCAACGTCCTGACTTTC.

The CDR3 sequence: CASTSGNIDTQYF. DNA for the CDR3: TGTGCCAGCACTAGCGGGAACATAGATACGCAGTATTTT. This chain connects TRBV6-5 to TRBJ2-3; TRBD2 agrees at 9 bases. This CDR3 has 13 residues. Germline V lookup: CDR1 MNHEY, CDR2 SVGAGI. V trimming: 7 bases; J trimming: 5 bases; junction bases outside the gene matches: 4.

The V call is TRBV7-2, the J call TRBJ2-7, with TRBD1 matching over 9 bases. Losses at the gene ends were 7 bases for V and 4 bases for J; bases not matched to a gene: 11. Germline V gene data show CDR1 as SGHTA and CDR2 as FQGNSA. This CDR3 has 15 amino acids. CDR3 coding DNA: TGTGCCAGCACCCCCGACAGGGGGACCGTTTACGAGCAGTACTTC. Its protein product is CASTPDRGTVYEQYF.

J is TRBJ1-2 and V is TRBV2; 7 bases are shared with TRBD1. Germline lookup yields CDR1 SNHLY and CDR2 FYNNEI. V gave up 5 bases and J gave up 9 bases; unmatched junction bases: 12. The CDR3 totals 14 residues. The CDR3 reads CASSRDSVGASYTF. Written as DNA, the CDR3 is TGTGCCAGCAGTCGGGACAGCGTGGGAGCTAGCTACACCTTC.

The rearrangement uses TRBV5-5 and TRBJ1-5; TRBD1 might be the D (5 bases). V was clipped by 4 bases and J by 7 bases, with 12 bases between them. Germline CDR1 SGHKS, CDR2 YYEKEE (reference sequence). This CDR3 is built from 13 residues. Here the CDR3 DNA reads TGTGCCAGCAGCCTAAGGAGGGGCCAGCCCCAGCATTTT. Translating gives CASSLRRGQPQHF.

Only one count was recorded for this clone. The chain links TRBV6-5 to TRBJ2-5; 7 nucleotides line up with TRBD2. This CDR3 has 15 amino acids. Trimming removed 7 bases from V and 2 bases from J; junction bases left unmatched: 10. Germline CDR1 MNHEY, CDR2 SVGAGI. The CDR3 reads CASIRLADNQETQYF. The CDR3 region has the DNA TGTGCCAGCATTAGACTAGCTGATAATCAAGAGACCCAGTACTTC.

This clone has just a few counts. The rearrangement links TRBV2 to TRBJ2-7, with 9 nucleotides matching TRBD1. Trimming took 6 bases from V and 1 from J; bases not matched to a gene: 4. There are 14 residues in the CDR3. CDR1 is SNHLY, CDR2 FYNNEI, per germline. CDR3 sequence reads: CASRGTGTSYEQYF. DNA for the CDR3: TGTGCCAGCAGGGGGACAGGGACTTCCTACGAGCAGTACTTC.

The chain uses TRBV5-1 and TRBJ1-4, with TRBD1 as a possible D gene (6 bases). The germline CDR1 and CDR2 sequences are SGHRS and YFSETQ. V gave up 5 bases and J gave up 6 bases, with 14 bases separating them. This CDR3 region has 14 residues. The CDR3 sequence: CASSLTGIDEKLFF. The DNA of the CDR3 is TGCGCCAGCAGTTTGACAGGAATTGATGAAAAACTGTTTTTT.

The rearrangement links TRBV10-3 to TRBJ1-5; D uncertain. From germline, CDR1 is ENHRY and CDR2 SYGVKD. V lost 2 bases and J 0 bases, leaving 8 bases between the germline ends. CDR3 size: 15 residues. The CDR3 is CAISERQDSNQPQHF. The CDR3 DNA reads TGTGCCATCAGTGAGAGGCAGGATAGCAATCAGCCCCAGCATTTT.

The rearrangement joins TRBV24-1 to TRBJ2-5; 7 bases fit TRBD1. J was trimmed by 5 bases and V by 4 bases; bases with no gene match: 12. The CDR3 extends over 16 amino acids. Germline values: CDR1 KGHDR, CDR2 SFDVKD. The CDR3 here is CATSETTGIRSETQYF. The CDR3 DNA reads TGTGCCACCAGTGAGACGACAGGGATTCGGTCCGAGACCCAGTACTTC.

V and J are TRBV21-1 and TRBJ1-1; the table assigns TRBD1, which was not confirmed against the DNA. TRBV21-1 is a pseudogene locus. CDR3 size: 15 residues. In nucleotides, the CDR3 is TGTGCCAGCAGCATCCTTCACAGGGGCGTTACGCAAGCTTTCTTT. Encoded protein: CASSILHRGVTQAFF.

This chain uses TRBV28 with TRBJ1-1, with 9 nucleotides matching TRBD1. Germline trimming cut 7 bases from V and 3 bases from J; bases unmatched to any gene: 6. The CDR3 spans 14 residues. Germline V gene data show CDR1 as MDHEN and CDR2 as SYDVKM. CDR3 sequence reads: CASTSQGAHTEAFF. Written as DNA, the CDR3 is TGTGCCAGCACCTCACAGGGGGCGCACACTGAAGCTTTCTTT.

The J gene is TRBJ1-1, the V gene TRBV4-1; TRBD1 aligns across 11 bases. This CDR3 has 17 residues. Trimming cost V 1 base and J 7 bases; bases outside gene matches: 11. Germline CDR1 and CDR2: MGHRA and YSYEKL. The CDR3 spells CASSQGPGTGGLDEAFF. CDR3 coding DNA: TGCGCCAGCAGCCAAGGACCCGGGACAGGGGGATTGGATGAAGCTTTCTTT.

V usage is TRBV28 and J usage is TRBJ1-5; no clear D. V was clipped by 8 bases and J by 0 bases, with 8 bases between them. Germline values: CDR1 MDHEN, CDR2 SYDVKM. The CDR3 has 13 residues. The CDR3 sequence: CASHTDSNQPQHF. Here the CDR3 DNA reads TGTGCCAGCCATACTGATAGCAATCAGCCCCAGCATTTT.

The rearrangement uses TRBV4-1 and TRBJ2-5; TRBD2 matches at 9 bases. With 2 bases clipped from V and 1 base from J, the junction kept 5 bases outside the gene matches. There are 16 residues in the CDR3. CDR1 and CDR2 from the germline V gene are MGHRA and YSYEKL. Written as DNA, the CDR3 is TGCGCCAGCAGCCAAAACCAAGCGGGGGGCCAAGAGACCCAGTACTTC. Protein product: CASSQNQAGGQETQYF.

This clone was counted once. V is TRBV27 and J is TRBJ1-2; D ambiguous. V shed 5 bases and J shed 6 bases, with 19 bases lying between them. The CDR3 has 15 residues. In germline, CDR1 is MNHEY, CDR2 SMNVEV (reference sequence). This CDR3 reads CASSTLEAHRDGYTF. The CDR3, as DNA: TGTGCCAGCAGTACCCTGGAAGCCCACCGGGATGGCTACACCTTC.